The present entry profiles one T cell receptor beta chain with its context. The data are from a study of blood T cells in healthy people across ages. The CDR3 has 16 residues. Germline V gene sequence: CDR1 MNHEY, CDR2 SVGAGI. V lost 6 bases and J lost 0; bases outside the gene matches: 6. Through a sample-barcoded 5' primer and a J-beta primer mix, a second PCR was run for roughly 6 to 12 cycles. One entry per CDR3 protein results from TCRdb running MiXCR on the 5' RACE reads. The sample comprises about 1,600,000 distinct CDR3 sequences, 35% to 45% of which are singletons, and 7.9% rests with the top ten.

The origin of this receptor is a woman aged 18-29 years in good health. The chain links TRBV6-5 to TRBJ2-7, with TRBD2 identical over 12 bases. The specimen sequenced was blood. CDR3 DNA: TGTGCCAGCAGCCGACTAGCGGGAGTCACCTCCTACGAGCAGTACTTC. Translating gives CASSRLAGVTSYEQYF.